Sequencing of this TCR beta chain was carried out in a study of blood T cells in healthy people across ages. Study summary: Through template switching, about one barcoded beta molecule was captured per two T cells, as measured in model experiments.

A second PCR of roughly 7 to 11 cycles used a sample-barcoded 5' primer and a J-beta primer mix. TCRdb reanalysed the 5' RACE reads using MiXCR and keeps one entry per CDR3 protein. This table holds about 930,000 distinct CDR3 sequences, under 35% found once. As to this clonotype: Its target is not known.

Findings and caveats of the study: For the donors, CMV status was unknown and possibly confounded expanded clonotype changes.

Germline assignment: CDR1 SEHNR and CDR2 FQNEAQ (reference sequence). The CDR3 covers 15 residues. V was clipped by 3 bases and J by 3 bases; unmatched bases: 1. The same sample was also used in a study of T cells of mothers and their children. From that study: Thymic selection molds TCR recombination output in a comparable way in related and unrelated pairs.

The sequence was collected from a woman in her thirties or forties in good health. The chain combines TRBV7-9 with TRBJ2-1, with 11 bases aligning to TRBD1. The sequenced material came from blood. Here the CDR3 reads CASSFGTGGYNEQFF. The CDR3 DNA reads TGTGCCAGCAGCTTCGGGACAGGGGGCTACAATGAGCAGTTCTTC.